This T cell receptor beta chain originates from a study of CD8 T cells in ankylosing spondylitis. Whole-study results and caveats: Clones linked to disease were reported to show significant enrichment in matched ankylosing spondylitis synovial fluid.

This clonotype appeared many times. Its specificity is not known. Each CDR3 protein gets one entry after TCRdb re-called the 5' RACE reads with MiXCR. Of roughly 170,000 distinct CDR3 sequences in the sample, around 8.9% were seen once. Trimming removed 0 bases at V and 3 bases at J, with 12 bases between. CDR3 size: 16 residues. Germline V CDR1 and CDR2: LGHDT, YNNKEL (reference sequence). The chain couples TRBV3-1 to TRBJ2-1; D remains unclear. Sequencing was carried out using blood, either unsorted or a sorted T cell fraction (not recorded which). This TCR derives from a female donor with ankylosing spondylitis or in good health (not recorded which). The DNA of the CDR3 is TGTGCCAGCAGCCAAGATGACGCCCACGGCTACAATGAGCAGTTCTTC. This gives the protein CASSQDDAHGYNEQFF.